A selection of T cell receptor beta chains follows, all from one sample in a study of cytomegalovirus exposure and HLA in healthy donors. Here immunoSEQ multiplex PCR was the method, and the copy in TCRdb shows in-frame clones only, minus some. Altogether tens of thousands of clones are present, about four fifths being singletons, with the ten largest covering 1.4%. Input material: PBMCs. The receptors derive from a female donor in good health and CMV-seronegative. The CDR3 runs from the conserved cysteine through the conserved F or W. Each record gives: CDR3 protein, J gene, V gene.

cdr3_aa: CASSGRGQAQHTSYEQYF
j_call: TRBJ2-7
v_call: TRBV6-4

cdr3_aa: CASGSNGARQYF
j_call: TRBJ2-7
v_call: TRBV4-3

cdr3_aa: CASSPKTANTEAFF
j_call: TRBJ1-1
v_call: TRBV7-6

cdr3_aa: CASSQVVGQNYGYTF
j_call: TRBJ1-2
v_call: TRBV4-1

cdr3_aa: CASSEGTVGGQPQHF
j_call: TRBJ1-5
v_call: TRBV6-1

cdr3_aa: CASRDRESTEAFF
j_call: TRBJ1-1
v_call: TRBV19

cdr3_aa: CASSRIAGGYNEQFF
j_call: TRBJ2-1
v_call: TRBV19

cdr3_aa: CASSQRTSGQETQYF
j_call: TRBJ2-5
v_call: TRBV4-1

cdr3_aa: CASSKTAFESYGYTF
j_call: TRBJ1-2
v_call: TRBV21-1

cdr3_aa: CAGTGLAFKQFF
j_call: TRBJ2-1
v_call: TRBV30

cdr3_aa: CASKKTGVNTEAFF
j_call: TRBJ1-1
v_call: TRBV2

cdr3_aa: CAISERDSNEKLFF
j_call: TRBJ1-4
v_call: TRBV10-3

cdr3_aa: CASSYYTTDTQYF
j_call: TRBJ2-3
v_call: TRBV5-4

cdr3_aa: CASSGDRGNEQFF
j_call: TRBJ2-1
v_call: TRBV2

cdr3_aa: CASSRQGLASNSRLWHF
j_call: TRBJ1-5
v_call: TRBV19

cdr3_aa: CASSQARAGGPSGYEQYF
j_call: TRBJ2-7
v_call: TRBV4-2

cdr3_aa: CASSFLGGAGANVLTF
j_call: TRBJ2-6
v_call: TRBV5-1

cdr3_aa: CAWSIRRGGLVTGELFF
j_call: TRBJ2-2
v_call: TRBV30

cdr3_aa: CASREPGNYGYTF
j_call: TRBJ1-2
v_call: TRBV6-1

cdr3_aa: CASSSHQLFTGTTYGYTF
j_call: TRBJ1-2
v_call: TRBV27

cdr3_aa: CSVERGGPQETQYF
j_call: TRBJ2-5
v_call: TRBV29-1

cdr3_aa: CAISMGQGACEQYF
j_call: TRBJ2-7
v_call: TRBV10-3

cdr3_aa: CSVATGGSSYEQYF
j_call: TRBJ2-7
v_call: TRBV29-1

cdr3_aa: CASSENLDSRHYEQYF
j_call: TRBJ2-7
v_call: TRBV6-1

cdr3_aa: CASSAARGLYGYTF
j_call: TRBJ1-2
v_call: TRBV19

cdr3_aa: CAWSSTLRDRSNYGYTF
j_call: TRBJ1-2
v_call: TRBV30

cdr3_aa: CASSPRTGPSYEQYF
j_call: TRBJ2-7
v_call: TRBV27

cdr3_aa: CASSSRQGASYEQYF
j_call: TRBJ2-7
v_call: TRBV5-1

cdr3_aa: CSVGGDRDEQYF
j_call: TRBJ2-7
v_call: TRBV29-1

cdr3_aa: CASSILTSGGTDTQYF
j_call: TRBJ2-3
v_call: TRBV5-8

cdr3_aa: CASSQVLQNEQYF
j_call: TRBJ2-7
v_call: TRBV14

cdr3_aa: CASRKEGGIITEAFF
j_call: TRBJ1-1
v_call: TRBV6-1

cdr3_aa: CASTHSKMQEQYF
j_call: TRBJ2-5
v_call: TRBV7-9

cdr3_aa: CAINTGFTGNTIYF
j_call: TRBJ1-3
v_call: TRBV10-3

cdr3_aa: CASRRDRNYNSPLHF
j_call: TRBJ1-6
v_call: TRBV7-2

cdr3_aa: CASSPLVLAGGETQYF
j_call: TRBJ2-5
v_call: TRBV18

cdr3_aa: CASSLGPAGLTEAFF
j_call: TRBJ1-1
v_call: TRBV7-8

cdr3_aa: CAISEKPPTGLTDTQYF
j_call: TRBJ2-3
v_call: TRBV10-3

cdr3_aa: CASSLALGQSLDTQYF
j_call: TRBJ2-3
v_call: TRBV7-9

cdr3_aa: CASKNSLTEAFF
j_call: TRBJ1-1
v_call: TRBV19

cdr3_aa: CASNWRRFEGNTIYF
j_call: TRBJ1-3
v_call: TRBV2

cdr3_aa: CASRRDRVSDTQYF
j_call: TRBJ2-3
v_call: TRBV5-6

cdr3_aa: CASSTTTGSYEQYF
j_call: TRBJ2-7
v_call: TRBV5-1

cdr3_aa: CASSLGQWNTEAFF
j_call: TRBJ1-1
v_call: TRBV4-3

cdr3_aa: CASRDIYRNYGYTF
j_call: TRBJ1-2
v_call: TRBV6-5

cdr3_aa: CASSDGTGGGSPLHF
j_call: TRBJ1-6
v_call: TRBV18

cdr3_aa: CASSQDRGNANYGYTF
j_call: TRBJ1-2
v_call: TRBV4-1

cdr3_aa: CASSSSLTSGEETQYF
j_call: TRBJ2-5
v_call: TRBV9

cdr3_aa: CASSPVNRGDSYNEQFF
j_call: TRBJ2-1
v_call: TRBV5-1

cdr3_aa: CASKRQGANNQPQHF
j_call: TRBJ1-5
v_call: TRBV19

cdr3_aa: CASNNDLGGNQPQHF
j_call: TRBJ1-5
v_call: TRBV19

cdr3_aa: CASSQSQKGLGRNTGELFF
j_call: TRBJ2-2
v_call: TRBV14

cdr3_aa: CAISEYRDSNNYGYTF
j_call: TRBJ1-2
v_call: TRBV10-3

cdr3_aa: CASAGHIQETQYF
j_call: TRBJ2-5
v_call: TRBV6-5

cdr3_aa: CASSFAGDRTDTQYF
j_call: TRBJ2-3
v_call: TRBV11-2

cdr3_aa: CASSGGGLRYNEQFF
j_call: TRBJ2-1
v_call: TRBV6-1

cdr3_aa: CASSGAQGSGNSPLHF
j_call: TRBJ1-6
v_call: TRBV6-1

cdr3_aa: CASSSGGMSTEAFF
j_call: TRBJ1-1
v_call: TRBV5-8

cdr3_aa: CASSGRGLASTDTQYF
j_call: TRBJ2-3
v_call: TRBV2

cdr3_aa: CASSLSRLNTEAFF
j_call: TRBJ1-1
v_call: TRBV27